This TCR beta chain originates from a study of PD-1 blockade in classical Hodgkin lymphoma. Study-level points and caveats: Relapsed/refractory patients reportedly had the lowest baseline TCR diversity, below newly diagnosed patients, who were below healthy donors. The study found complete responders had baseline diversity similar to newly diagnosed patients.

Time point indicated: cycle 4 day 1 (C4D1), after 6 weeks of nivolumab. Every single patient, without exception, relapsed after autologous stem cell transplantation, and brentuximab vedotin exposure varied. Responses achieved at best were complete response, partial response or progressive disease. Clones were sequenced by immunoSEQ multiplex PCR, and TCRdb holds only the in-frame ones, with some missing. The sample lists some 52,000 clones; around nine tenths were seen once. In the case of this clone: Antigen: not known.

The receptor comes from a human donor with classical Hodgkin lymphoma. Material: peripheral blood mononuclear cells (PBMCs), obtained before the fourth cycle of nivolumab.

The CDR3 sequence is CASSLDNEQFF. In DNA form, the CDR3 reads TGCGCCAGCAGCTTGGACAATGAGCAGTTCTTC. The V and J genes are TRBV5-1 and TRBJ2-1; D is undetermined. Per the germline V gene, CDR1 is SGHRS and CDR2 is YFSETQ. V dropped 0 bases and J dropped 5 bases, with 0 bases sitting between them. The CDR3 spans 11 residues. The variable domain in full, completed from reference TRBV5-1 and TRBJ2-1, reads KAGVTQTPRYLIKTRGQQVTLSCSPISGHRSVSWYQQTPGQGLQFLFEYFSETQRNKGNFPGRFSGRQFSNSRSEMNVSTLELGDSALYLCASSLDNEQFFGPGTRLTVL.